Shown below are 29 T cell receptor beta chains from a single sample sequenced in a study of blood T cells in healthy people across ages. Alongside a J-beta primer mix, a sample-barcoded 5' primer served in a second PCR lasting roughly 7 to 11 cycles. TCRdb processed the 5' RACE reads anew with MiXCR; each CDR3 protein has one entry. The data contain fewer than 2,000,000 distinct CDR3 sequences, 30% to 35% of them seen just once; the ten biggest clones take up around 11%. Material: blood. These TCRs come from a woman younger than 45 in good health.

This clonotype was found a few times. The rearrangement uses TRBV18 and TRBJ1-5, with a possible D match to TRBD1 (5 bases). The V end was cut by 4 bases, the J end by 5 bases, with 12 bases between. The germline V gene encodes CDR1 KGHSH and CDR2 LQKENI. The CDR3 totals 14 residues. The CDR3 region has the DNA TGTGCCAGCTCACAGGGGCAGCGATATCAGCCCCAGCATTTT. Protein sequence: CASSQGQRYQPQHF. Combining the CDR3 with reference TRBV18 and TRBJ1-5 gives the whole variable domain NAGVMQNPRHLVRRRGQEARLRCSPMKGHSHVYWYRQLPEEGLKFMVYLQKENIIDESGMPKERFSAEFPKEGPSILRIQQVVRGDSAAYFCASSQGQRYQPQHFGDGTRLSIL.

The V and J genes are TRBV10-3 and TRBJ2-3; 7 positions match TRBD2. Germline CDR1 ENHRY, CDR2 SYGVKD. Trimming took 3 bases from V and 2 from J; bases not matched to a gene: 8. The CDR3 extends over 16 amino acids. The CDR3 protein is CAISDPRGVATDTQYF. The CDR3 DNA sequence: TGTGCCATCAGTGACCCCCGGGGGGTGGCCACAGATACGCAGTATTTT.

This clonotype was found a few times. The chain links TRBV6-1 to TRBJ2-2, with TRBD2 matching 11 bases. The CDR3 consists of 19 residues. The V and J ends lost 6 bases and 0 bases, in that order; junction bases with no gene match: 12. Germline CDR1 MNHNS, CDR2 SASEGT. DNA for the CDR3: TGTGCCAGCAGCCCCCTAGCGGGAGGTCGTGCCTCGAACACCGGGGAGCTGTTTTTT. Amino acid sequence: CASSPLAGGRASNTGELFF.

The CDR3, as DNA: TGTGCCAGCAACAGGGGGGGTAGCAATCAGCCCCAGCATTTT. Protein: CASNRGGSNQPQHF. The V gene is TRBV2, the J gene TRBJ1-5; 8 bases are shared with TRBD1. This CDR3 comprises 14 residues. J gave up 0 bases and V 7 bases, and 2 bases lay outside the gene matches. CDR1 and CDR2 (germline): SNHLY, FYNNEI. Using reference TRBV2 and TRBJ1-5 for the parts outside the CDR3, the full variable domain is EPEVTQTPSHQVTQMGQEVILRCVPISNHLYFYWYRQILGQKVEFLVSFYNNEISEKSEIFDDQFSVERPDGSNFTLKIRSTKLEDSAMYFCASNRGGSNQPQHFGDGTRLSIL.

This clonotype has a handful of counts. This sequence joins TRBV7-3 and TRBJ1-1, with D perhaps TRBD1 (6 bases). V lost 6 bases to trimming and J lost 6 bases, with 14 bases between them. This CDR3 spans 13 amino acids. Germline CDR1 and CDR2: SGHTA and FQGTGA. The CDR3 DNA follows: TGTGCCAGCAGTCATCTAAACAGGGCTGAAGCTTTCTTT. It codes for CASSHLNRAEAFF.

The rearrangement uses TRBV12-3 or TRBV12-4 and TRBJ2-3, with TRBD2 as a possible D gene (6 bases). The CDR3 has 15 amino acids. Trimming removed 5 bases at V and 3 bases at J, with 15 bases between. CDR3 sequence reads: CASSRRVSGTDTQYF. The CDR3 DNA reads TGTGCCAGCAGTCGCCGGGTTAGCGGAACAGATACGCAGTATTTT.

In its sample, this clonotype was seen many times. CDR3 region: CAISESGNEQFF. The CDR3 DNA follows: TGTGCCATCAGTGAGTCGGGGAATGAGCAGTTCTTC. The rearrangement joins TRBV10-3 to TRBJ2-1; D gene unclear. V shed 0 bases and J shed 7 bases, with 4 bases lying between them. The CDR3 is 12 residues long. CDR1 and CDR2 (germline): ENHRY, SYGVKD.

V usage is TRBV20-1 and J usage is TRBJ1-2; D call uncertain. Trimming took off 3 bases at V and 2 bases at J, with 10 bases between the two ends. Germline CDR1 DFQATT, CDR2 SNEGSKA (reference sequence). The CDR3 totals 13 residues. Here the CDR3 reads CSARQNLNYGYTF. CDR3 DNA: TGCAGTGCTAGGCAGAATCTAAACTATGGCTACACCTTC.

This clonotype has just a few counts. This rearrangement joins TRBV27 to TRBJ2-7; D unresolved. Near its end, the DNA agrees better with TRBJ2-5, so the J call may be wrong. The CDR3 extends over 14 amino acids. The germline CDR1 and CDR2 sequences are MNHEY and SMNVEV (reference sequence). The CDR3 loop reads CASSLGPSRETQYF. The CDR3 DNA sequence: TGTGCCAGCAGTTTAGGGCCCAGTCGGGAGACCCAGTACTTC.

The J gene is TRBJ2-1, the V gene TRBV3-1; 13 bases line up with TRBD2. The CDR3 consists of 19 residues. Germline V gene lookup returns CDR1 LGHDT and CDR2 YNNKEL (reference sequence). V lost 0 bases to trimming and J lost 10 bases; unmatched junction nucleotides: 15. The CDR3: CASSQDRLTSGRPQGEQFF. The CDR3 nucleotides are TGTGCCAGCAGCCAAGATCGTCTGACTAGCGGGAGGCCCCAAGGCGAGCAGTTCTTC.

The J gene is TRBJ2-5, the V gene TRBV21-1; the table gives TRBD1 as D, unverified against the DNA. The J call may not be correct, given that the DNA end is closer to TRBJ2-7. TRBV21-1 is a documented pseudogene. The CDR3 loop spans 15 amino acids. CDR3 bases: TGTGCCAGCAGCAAAGGGTGGGACACCCCCTACGAGCAGTACTTC. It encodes CASSKGWDTPYEQYF.

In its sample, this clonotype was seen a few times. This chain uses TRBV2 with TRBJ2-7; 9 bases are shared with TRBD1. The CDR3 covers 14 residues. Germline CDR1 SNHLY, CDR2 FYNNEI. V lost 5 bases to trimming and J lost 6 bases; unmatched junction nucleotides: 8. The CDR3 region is CASSFVTGGSEQYF. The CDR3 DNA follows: TGTGCCAGCAGTTTCGTGACAGGGGGTTCCGAGCAGTACTTC.

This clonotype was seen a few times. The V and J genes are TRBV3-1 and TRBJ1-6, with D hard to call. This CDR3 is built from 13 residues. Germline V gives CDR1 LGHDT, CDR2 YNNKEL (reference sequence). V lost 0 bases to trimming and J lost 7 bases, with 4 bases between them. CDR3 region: CASSQEGNSPLHF. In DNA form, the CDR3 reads TGTGCCAGCAGCCAAGAGGGGAATTCACCCCTCCACTTT.

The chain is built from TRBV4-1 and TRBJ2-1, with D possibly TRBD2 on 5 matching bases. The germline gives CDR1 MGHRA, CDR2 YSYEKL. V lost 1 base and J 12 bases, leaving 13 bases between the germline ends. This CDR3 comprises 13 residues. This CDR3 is CASSQVSGSGQFF. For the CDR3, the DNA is TGCGCCAGCAGCCAAGTTTCGGGGAGTGGGCAGTTCTTC.

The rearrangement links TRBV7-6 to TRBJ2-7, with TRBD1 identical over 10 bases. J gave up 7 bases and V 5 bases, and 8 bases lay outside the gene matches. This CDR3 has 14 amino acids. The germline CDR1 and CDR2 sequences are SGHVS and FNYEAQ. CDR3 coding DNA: TGTGCCAGCAGCGTTGACAGGGGGCTAGGAGAGCAGTACTTC. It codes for CASSVDRGLGEQYF.

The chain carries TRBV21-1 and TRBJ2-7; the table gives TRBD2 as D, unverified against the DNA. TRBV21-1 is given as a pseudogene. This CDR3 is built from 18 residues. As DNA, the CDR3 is TGTGCCAGCAGCAAAGAGAAAAGGGGACTAGGGAGCTCCTACGAGCAGTACTTC. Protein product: CASSKEKRGLGSSYEQYF.

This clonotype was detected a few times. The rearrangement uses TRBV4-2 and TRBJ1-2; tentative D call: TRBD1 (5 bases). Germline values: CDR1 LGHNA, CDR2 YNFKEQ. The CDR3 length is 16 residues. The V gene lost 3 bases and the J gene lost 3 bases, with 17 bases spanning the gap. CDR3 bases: TGTGCCAGCAGCCACCCGACAGAGCCCAGTGACTATGGCTACACCTTC. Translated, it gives CASSHPTEPSDYGYTF.

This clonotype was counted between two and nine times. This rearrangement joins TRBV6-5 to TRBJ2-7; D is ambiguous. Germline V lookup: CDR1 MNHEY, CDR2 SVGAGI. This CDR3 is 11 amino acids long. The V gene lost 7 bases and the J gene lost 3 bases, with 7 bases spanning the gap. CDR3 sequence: CASTDHYEQYF. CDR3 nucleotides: TGTGCCAGCACCGACCACTACGAGCAGTACTTC.

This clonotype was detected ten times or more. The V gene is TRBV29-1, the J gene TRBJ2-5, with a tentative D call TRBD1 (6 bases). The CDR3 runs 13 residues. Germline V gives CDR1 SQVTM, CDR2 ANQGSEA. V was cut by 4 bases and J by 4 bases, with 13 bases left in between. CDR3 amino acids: CSVVYQQGETQYF. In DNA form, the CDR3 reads TGCAGCGTTGTATATCAACAGGGAGAGACCCAGTACTTC. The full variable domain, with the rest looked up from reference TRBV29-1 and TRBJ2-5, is SAVISQKPSRDICQRGTSLTIQCQVDSQVTMMFWYRQQPGQSLTLIATANQGSEATYESGFVIDKFPISRPNLTFSTLTVSNMSPEDSSIYLCSVVYQQGETQYFGPGTRLLVL.

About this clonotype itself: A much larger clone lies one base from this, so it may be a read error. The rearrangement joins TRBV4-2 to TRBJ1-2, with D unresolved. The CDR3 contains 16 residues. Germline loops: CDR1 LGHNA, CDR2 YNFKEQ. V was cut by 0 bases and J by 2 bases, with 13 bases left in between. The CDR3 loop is CASSQDSRQRNYGYTF. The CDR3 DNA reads TGTGCCAGCAGCCAAGATAGTAGGCAGAGGAACTATGGCTACACCTTC.

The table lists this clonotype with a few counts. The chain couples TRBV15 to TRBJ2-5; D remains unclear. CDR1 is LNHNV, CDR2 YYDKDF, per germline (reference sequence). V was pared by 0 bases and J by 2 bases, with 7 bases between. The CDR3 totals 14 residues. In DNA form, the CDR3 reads TGTGCCACCAGCAGAGATAGGATTCAAGAGACCCAGTACTTC. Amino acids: CATSRDRIQETQYF.

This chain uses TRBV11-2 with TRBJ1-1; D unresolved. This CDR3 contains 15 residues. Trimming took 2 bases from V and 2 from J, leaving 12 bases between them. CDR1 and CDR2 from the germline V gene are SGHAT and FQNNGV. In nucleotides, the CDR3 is TGTGCCAGCAGCTTAAATCTTCAGCCTAACACTGAAGCTTTCTTT. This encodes CASSLNLQPNTEAFF.

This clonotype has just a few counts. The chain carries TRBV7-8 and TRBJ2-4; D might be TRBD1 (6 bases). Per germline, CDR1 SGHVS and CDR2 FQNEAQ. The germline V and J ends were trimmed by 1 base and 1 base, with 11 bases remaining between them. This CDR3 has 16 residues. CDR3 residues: CASSLEGQGAKNIQYF. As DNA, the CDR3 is TGTGCCAGCAGCTTAGAAGGTCAGGGGGCCAAAAACATTCAGTACTTC.

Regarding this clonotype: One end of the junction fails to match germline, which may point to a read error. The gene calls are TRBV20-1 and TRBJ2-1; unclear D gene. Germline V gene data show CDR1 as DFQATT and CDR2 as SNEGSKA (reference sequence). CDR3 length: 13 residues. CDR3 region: CSAGDWAADEQFF. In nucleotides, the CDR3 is TGCAGTGCTGGAGATTGGGCTGCCGATGAGCAGTTCTTC.

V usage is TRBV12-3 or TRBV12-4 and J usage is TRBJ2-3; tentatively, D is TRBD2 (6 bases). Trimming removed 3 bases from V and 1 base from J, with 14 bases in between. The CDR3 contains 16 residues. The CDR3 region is CASSFLRGGGTDTQYF. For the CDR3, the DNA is TGTGCCAGCAGTTTCCTCCGTGGAGGGGGCACAGATACGCAGTATTTT.

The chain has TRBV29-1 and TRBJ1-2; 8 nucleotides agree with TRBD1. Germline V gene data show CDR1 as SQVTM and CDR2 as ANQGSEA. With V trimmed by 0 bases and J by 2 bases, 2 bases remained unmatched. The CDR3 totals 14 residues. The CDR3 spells CSVEDRQGNYGYTF. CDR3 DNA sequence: TGCAGCGTTGAAGATCGACAGGGGAACTATGGCTACACCTTC.

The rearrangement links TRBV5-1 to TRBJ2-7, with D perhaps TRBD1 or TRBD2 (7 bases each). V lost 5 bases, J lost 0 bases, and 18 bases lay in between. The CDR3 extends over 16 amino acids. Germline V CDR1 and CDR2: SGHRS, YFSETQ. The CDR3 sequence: CASRQTGAGVSYEQYF. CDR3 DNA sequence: TGCGCCAGCAGACAAACAGGGGCGGGGGTCTCCTACGAGCAGTACTTC.

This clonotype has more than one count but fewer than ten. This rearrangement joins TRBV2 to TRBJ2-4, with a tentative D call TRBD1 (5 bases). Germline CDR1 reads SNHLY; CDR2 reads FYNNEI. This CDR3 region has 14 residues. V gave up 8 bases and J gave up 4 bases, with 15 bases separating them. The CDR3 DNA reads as TGTGCCAGCCGGGTCAGGGCGTCAAAAAACATTCAGTACTTC. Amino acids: CASRVRASKNIQYF.

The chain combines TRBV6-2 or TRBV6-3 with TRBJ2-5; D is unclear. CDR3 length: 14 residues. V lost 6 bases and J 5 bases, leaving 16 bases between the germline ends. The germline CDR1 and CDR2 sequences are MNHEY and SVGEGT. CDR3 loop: CASRGERSWETQYF. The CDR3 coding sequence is TGTGCCAGCAGAGGCGAGAGGTCTTGGGAGACCCAGTACTTC.